These 27 T cell receptor beta chains share one sample of origin, sequenced in a study of shared clonotypes between healthy human individuals. The protocol was immunoSEQ multiplex PCR, while the TCRdb copy is restricted to in-frame clones and leaves out a portion. Of approximately 2,200,000 clones listed, approximately 94% are singletons. Only CD45RO-negative cells positively selected for CCR7 counted as naive CD8 cells, so terminally differentiated effector memory CD45RA+ cells were excluded. The sequenced material came from naive CD8+ T cells from PBMCs. All receptors come from a man aged 18 to 30 in good health. Some clones in this sample may be carry-over from other donors' samples.

As regards this clone: Within the sample, other DNA sequences also encode this same CDR3. The chain employs TRBV5-1 and TRBJ1-3; 7 bases align to TRBD1. Germline V gives CDR1 SGHRS, CDR2 YFSETQ. The CDR3 contains 15 residues. Losses at the gene ends were 0 bases for V and 2 bases for J; bases not matched to a gene: 2. The CDR3 reads CASSLDRGTGNTIYF. For the CDR3, the DNA is TGCGCCAGCAGCTTGGACAGGGGAACTGGAAACACCATATATTTT.

V is TRBV6-5 and J is TRBJ2-7; TRBD2 is a possible D gene (5 bases). Trimming removed 2 bases from V and 1 base from J, with 9 bases in between. Germline values: CDR1 MNHEY, CDR2 SVGAGI. The CDR3 totals 14 residues. CDR3 in DNA: TGTGCCAGCAGTTACGGGAGTTGGTCCTACGAGCAGTACTTC. Translated, it gives CASSYGSWSYEQYF.

This chain connects TRBV19 to TRBJ1-4; perhaps TRBD1 as D (5 bases). CDR3 length equals 14 residues. Germline CDR1 is LNHDA and CDR2 is SQIVND (reference sequence). The ends were cut back, 7 bases at V and 8 bases at J, with 17 bases in the middle. The CDR3 is CASTHIPGPEKLFF. CDR3 nucleotides: TGTGCCAGTACACATATACCGGGGCCCGAAAAACTGTTTTTT.

The V gene is TRBV27, the J gene TRBJ2-1; TRBD2 matches 13 bases. This CDR3 comprises 15 residues. J was trimmed by 9 bases and V by 8 bases; bases with no gene match: 10. From germline, CDR1 is MNHEY and CDR2 SMNVEV (reference sequence). CDR3 residues: CASAPGTSGTVEQFF. CDR3 sequence (DNA): TGTGCCAGCGCGCCCGGGACTAGCGGGACCGTTGAGCAGTTCTTC.

Remarks on this clone: The identical CDR3 is also encoded by other nucleotide sequences in the sample. The gene calls are TRBV9 and TRBJ1-3; D may be TRBD1 (6 bases). This CDR3 has 16 residues. Germline CDR1 SGDLS, CDR2 YYNGEE. The germline V and J ends were trimmed by 2 bases and 0 bases, with 12 bases remaining between them. CDR3 sequence (DNA): TGTGCCAGCAGCGTTAACAGGGTGAGCTCTGGAAACACCATATATTTT. This codes for CASSVNRVSSGNTIYF.

This clone appeared a few times. This chain connects TRBV30 to TRBJ1-4, with no clear D. There are 13 residues in the CDR3. V was cut by 4 bases and J by 8 bases, with 14 bases left in between. Per the germline V gene, CDR1 is GTSNPN and CDR2 is SVGIG (reference sequence). CDR3 sequence reads: CAWNAGAWEKLFF. Here the CDR3 DNA reads TGTGCCTGGAACGCGGGCGCGTGGGAAAAACTGTTTTTT.

The rearrangement uses TRBV4-2 and TRBJ2-7; 9 bases are a match to TRBD2. J was trimmed by 0 bases and V by 0 bases; bases with no gene match: 9. CDR1 is LGHNA, CDR2 YNFKEQ, per germline. The CDR3 covers 18 residues. This chain's CDR3 is CASSQDEVGTSSSYEQYF. In DNA, the CDR3 is TGTGCCAGCAGCCAAGATGAAGTGGGGACTAGCTCCTCCTACGAGCAGTACTTC.

The gene calls are TRBV27 and TRBJ1-5; D gene unclear. Germline V gene sequence: CDR1 MNHEY, CDR2 SMNVEV (reference sequence). Between the trimmed V and J ends, which lost 1 base and 3 bases, there was a span of 10 bases. The CDR3 is 15 residues long. CDR3 coding DNA: TGTGCCAGCAGTTTATACGGCAGCCTCAATCAGCCCCAGCATTTT. This sequence encodes CASSLYGSLNQPQHF.

The chain is built from TRBV13 and TRBJ2-7; D gene uncertain. This CDR3 has 13 amino acids. V dropped 4 bases and J dropped 2 bases, with 9 bases sitting between them. The germline V gene encodes CDR1 PRHDT and CDR2 FYEKMQ (reference sequence). DNA of the CDR3: TGTGCCAGCAGCTCACCGGCGGCCTACGAGCAGTACTTC. The encoded protein is CASSSPAAYEQYF.

The chain employs TRBV7-6 and TRBJ2-7; 9 bases map to TRBD1. CDR1 and CDR2 (germline): SGHVS, FNYEAQ. The CDR3 runs to 14 residues. Germline trimming cut 4 bases from V and 4 bases from J; bases unmatched to any gene: 5. The CDR3 nucleotides are TGTGCCAGCAGCTCAGGACAGGGGCGATACGAGCAGTACTTC. Protein: CASSSGQGRYEQYF.

CDR3 amino acids: CASSDWTSGSTDTQYF. The CDR3 DNA reads as TGTGCCAGCAGCGACTGGACTAGCGGGAGCACAGATACGCAGTATTTT. The chain is built from TRBV7-9 and TRBJ2-3, with TRBD2 identical over 11 bases. Germline V gives CDR1 SEHNR, CDR2 FQNEAQ (reference sequence). The CDR3 contains 16 residues. The junction had 4 bases not matched to a gene; V was cut back by 5 bases and J by 0 bases.

V gene TRBV10-3 combines with J gene TRBJ1-3; 9 bases agree with TRBD1. J gave up 4 bases and V 7 bases, and 8 bases lay outside the gene matches. CDR3 length equals 15 residues. Per the germline V gene, CDR1 is ENHRY and CDR2 is SYGVKD. CDR3 protein: CAITPRTGVGNTIYF. The DNA of the CDR3 is TGTGCCATCACCCCTAGGACAGGGGTAGGAAACACCATATATTTT.

The chain links TRBV9 to TRBJ2-1, with D tentatively TRBD2 (6 bases). The CDR3 has 15 residues. V shed 4 bases and J shed 6 bases, with 17 bases lying between them. Germline V gene data show CDR1 as SGDLS and CDR2 as YYNGEE. Here the CDR3 DNA reads TGTGCCAGCAGCCCTAGGGACTCTTACTTCAATGAGCAGTTCTTC. Amino acids: CASSPRDSYFNEQFF.

The V call is TRBV6-5, the J call TRBJ2-7; D might be TRBD2 (6 bases). The CDR3 runs to 14 residues. CDR1 and CDR2 from the germline V gene are MNHEY and SVGAGI. Trimming removed 7 bases at V and 3 bases at J, with 16 bases between. The CDR3 bases are TGTGCCAGCACTGCGATCTCGGGAGTCTACGAGCAGTACTTC. It is translated as CASTAISGVYEQYF.

V gene TRBV7-9 combines with J gene TRBJ2-1; 9 bases align to TRBD2. This CDR3 spans 15 amino acids. Unmatched junction bases numbered 5, after V lost 5 bases and J lost 3 bases. Per the germline V gene, CDR1 is SEHNR and CDR2 is FQNEAQ (reference sequence). For the CDR3, the DNA is TGTGCCAGCAGCAGGAGCGGGAGGAACTACAATGAGCAGTTCTTC. Residues: CASSRSGRNYNEQFF.

J is TRBJ2-7 and V is TRBV5-4; 10 bases agree with TRBD1. Germline CDR1 SGHNT, CDR2 YYREEE (reference sequence). With 5 bases clipped from V and 2 bases from J, the junction kept 4 bases outside the gene matches. The CDR3 is made up of 14 amino acids. CDR3: CASRRDRGTYEQYF. The CDR3 DNA follows: TGTGCCAGCAGAAGGGACAGGGGAACCTACGAGCAGTACTTC. The entire variable domain, with the rest obtained from reference TRBV5-4 and TRBJ2-7, is as follows: ETGVTQSPTHLIKTRGQQVTLRCSSQSGHNTVSWYQQALGQGPQFIFQYYREEENGRGNFPPRFSGLQFPNYSSELNVNALELDDSALYLCASRRDRGTYEQYFGPGTRLTVT.

The chain carries TRBV9 and TRBJ2-1, with 7 nucleotides matching TRBD2. Germline V lookup: CDR1 SGDLS, CDR2 YYNGEE. V lost 3 bases and J lost 5; bases outside the gene matches: 5. The CDR3 contains 14 residues. The CDR3 sequence: CASSDPGLNNEQFF. CDR3 nucleotides: TGTGCCAGCAGCGACCCGGGACTAAACAATGAGCAGTTCTTC.

With regard to this clone: Other nucleotide sequences from this sample produce the same CDR3. The rearrangement links TRBV11-2 to TRBJ2-7; the D is unclear. The CDR3 sequence is 13 residues long. Germline CDR1 SGHAT, CDR2 FQNNGV. Trimming removed 1 base from V and 4 bases from J, with 8 bases in between. The CDR3 bases are TGTGCCAGCAGCTTAGGGGGAACTTACGAGCAGTACTTC. Protein product: CASSLGGTYEQYF.

This sequence joins TRBV28 and TRBJ2-1, with 7 bases matching TRBD2. CDR1 and CDR2 (germline): MDHEN, SYDVKM. J was trimmed by 5 bases and V by 3 bases; bases with no gene match: 7. There are 15 residues in the CDR3. CDR3 protein: CASSFRGRLHNEQFF. The CDR3 region has the DNA TGTGCCAGCAGTTTCCGCGGGAGACTCCACAATGAGCAGTTCTTC. The variable domain in full, completed from reference TRBV28 and TRBJ2-1, reads DVKVTQSSRYLVKRTGEKVFLECVQDMDHENMFWYRQDPGLGLRLIYFSYDVKMKEKGDIPEGYSVSREKKERFSLILESASTNQTSMYLCASSFRGRLHNEQFFGPGTRLTVL.

The gene calls are TRBV27 and TRBJ2-1; no firm D call. The CDR3 contains 16 residues. Trimming shortened V by 2 bases and J by 5 bases, and 16 bases separated the two germline ends. Germline V gives CDR1 MNHEY, CDR2 SMNVEV (reference sequence). The CDR3 bases are TGTGCCAGCAGTTTAGTAGGTCGTTTGGGCAACAATGAGCAGTTCTTC. Amino acid sequence: CASSLVGRLGNNEQFF.

V usage is TRBV7-9 and J usage is TRBJ2-1, with no clear D. V was shortened by 1 base and J by 4 bases, with 14 bases between the two germline ends. Germline CDR1 SEHNR, CDR2 FQNEAQ (reference sequence). The CDR3 runs to 16 residues. Here the CDR3 reads CASSLGWQSPYNEQFF. CDR3 DNA sequence: TGTGCCAGCAGCTTAGGTTGGCAAAGCCCTTACAATGAGCAGTTCTTC.

This clone appeared once. The chain is built from TRBV27 and TRBJ2-1, with D unclear. The V gene's germline CDR1 is MNHEY and CDR2 SMNVEV (reference sequence). The CDR3 is 13 amino acids. V was clipped by 4 bases and J by 8 bases, with 12 bases between them. DNA of the CDR3: TGTGCCAGCAGTTCAACGAGAATCGATGAGCAGTTCTTC. Translation: CASSSTRIDEQFF.

The chain recombines TRBV19 with TRBJ1-5; D remains ambiguous. The CDR3 consists of 16 residues. Deletions cut 4 bases from V and 1 base from J, with 14 bases between. CDR1 LNHDA and CDR2 SQIVND come from the germline V gene (reference sequence). CDR3 DNA: TGTGCCAGTAGTAAGAGGGCAGATAGCAGCAATCAGCCCCAGCATTTT. This translates into CASSKRADSSNQPQHF.

The rearrangement joins TRBV27 to TRBJ2-1; tentative D call: TRBD2 (6 bases). Germline CDR1 and CDR2: MNHEY and SMNVEV (reference sequence). V was clipped by 5 bases and J by 6 bases, with 17 bases between them. This CDR3 contains 15 residues. The CDR3 coding sequence is TGTGCCAGCAGTCCGGGGATTGGAGGGAGCAATGAGCAGTTCTTC. Protein: CASSPGIGGSNEQFF.

V usage is TRBV7-9 and J usage is TRBJ2-1; D ambiguous. The germline V gene has CDR1 SEHNR and CDR2 FQNEAQ (reference sequence). Trimming removed 2 bases from V and 8 bases from J, with 10 bases in between. This CDR3 has 13 amino acids. The CDR3 loop reads CASSLRTIDEQFF. CDR3 DNA sequence: TGTGCCAGCAGCTTAAGGACCATTGATGAGCAGTTCTTC.

This clone occurred once. This chain links TRBV28 with TRBJ2-7; TRBD2 matches 14 bases. The V gene end was trimmed by 4 bases and the J gene end by 9 bases; junction bases not matched to a gene: 8. This CDR3 is built from 15 residues. CDR1 is MDHEN and CDR2 is SYDVKM in the germline V gene. The CDR3 sequence is CASSSIRGLAGVQYF. The CDR3 DNA reads TGTGCCAGCAGTTCCATAAGGGGACTAGCGGGAGTGCAGTACTTC. The full variable domain, in which reference TRBV28 and TRBJ2-7 provide the parts outside the CDR3, is DVKVTQSSRYLVKRTGEKVFLECVQDMDHENMFWYRQDPGLGLRLIYFSYDVKMKEKGDIPEGYSVSREKKERFSLILESASTNQTSMYLCASSSIRGLAGVQYFGPGTRLTVT.

J is TRBJ2-7 and V is TRBV28; the D gene could be TRBD1 or TRBD2 (5 bases each). Germline V gene lookup returns CDR1 MDHEN and CDR2 SYDVKM. This CDR3 spans 13 amino acids. The ends were cut back, 4 bases at V and 3 bases at J, with 10 bases in the middle. The CDR3 protein is CASSWDGVYEQYF. The CDR3 DNA sequence: TGTGCCAGCAGTTGGGACGGGGTCTACGAGCAGTACTTC.